This T cell receptor beta chain was sequenced during a study of T cells in localized non-small cell lung cancer. Of note for this clone: Antigen specificity is unknown. Relative to the germline gene, one junction end is altered; a read error may explain this.

TCRdb keeps only in-frame clones here, not all; method: immunoSEQ multiplex PCR. The sample consists of fewer than 25,000 clones, approximately 88% of them appearing once. General study results and limits: One tumor region alone was sequenced, and heterogeneity therefore remains possible. Uninvolved adjacent lung had higher T cell clonality than tumor and all other tissues. Adjacent lung held a median approximately 50 of the top 100 tumor clones. Among blood samples, higher T cell density accompanied longer overall survival.

Material: PBMCs, obtained before any cancer treatment. The receptor's source is a man between 35 and 75 years old with stage II lung adenocarcinoma.

The CDR3 DNA sequence: TGTGCCAGCAGTTTAGGCGGGACAGGGAACGAGCAGTACTTC. Translating it yields CASSLGGTGNEQYF. This chain joins TRBV11-2 and TRBJ2-7; TRBD1 agrees at 9 bases. Germline CDR1 and CDR2: SGHAT and FQNNGV. The CDR3 is 14 residues long.